This T cell receptor (beta chain) was recorded in a study of vaccination and CD4 T cells after COVID-19. Study overall: Each individual in the study obtained two doses of BNT162b2 or mRNA-1273 vaccine.

Cultured CD4+ T cells had their DNA profiled by the Oncomine TCR Beta short-read assay. TCRdb processed the PCR reads anew with MiXCR; each CDR3 protein has one entry. The profile shows about 20,000 distinct CDR3 sequences, roughly two fifths of them singletons. Sample treatment: approximately 9-day PBMC culture with coronavirus spike peptide pools or control peptides (ViraFEST assay). About this clonotype itself: The antigen remains undetermined.

Sequencing used CD4+ T cells from blood, cultured in vitro. The clonotype originates from a human donor who had recovered from COVID-19.

CDR3 bases: TGCGCCAGCAGCTTGGCCAGCGCGGGGACAGGGACAAATTCACCCCTCCACTTT. Amino acids: CASSLASAGTGTNSPLHF. The gene calls are TRBV5-1 and TRBJ1-6; TRBD1 agrees at 9 bases. Germline trimming cut 0 bases from V and 7 bases from J; bases unmatched to any gene: 11. The CDR3 loop spans 18 amino acids. The germline CDR1 and CDR2 sequences are SGHRS and YFSETQ.